The next 11 T cell receptor beta chains were all read from a single sample in a study of blood T cell repertoires in COVID-19 (TCRdb year 2020). The library relied on the immunoSEQ multiplex PCR assay. The clones in this table, taken by TCRdb from immuneACCESS, are in-frame only. Not every clone is retained; where verified, under half of the shortfall comes from an unresolved V gene, and the cause of the rest is unknown. This sample lists about 180,000 clones; roughly 81% were detected once. About 12% of the sample is in the top ten clones. Material for sequencing was peripheral blood. The receptor source for this set is a woman of 80 years or more with COVID-19, enrolled during active disease.

The chain links TRBV19 to TRBJ1-1; 9 positions match TRBD1. The CDR3 loop spans 13 amino acids. Germline CDR1 reads LNHDA; CDR2 reads SQIVND (reference sequence). With V trimmed by 6 bases and J by 10 bases, 9 bases remained unmatched. CDR3: CASRPQGAKGAFF. CDR3 sequence (DNA): TGTGCCAGTAGGCCACAGGGGGCTAAAGGAGCTTTCTTT.

This clone was seen more than once but under ten times. CDR3 DNA sequence: TGCGCCAGCAGCCAAGATCCCAGGGGGCTCGGCAATGAGCAGTTCTTC. It is translated as CASSQDPRGLGNEQFF. The chain is built from TRBV4-3 and TRBJ2-1; 8 nucleotides agree with TRBD1. In germline, CDR1 is LGHNA, CDR2 YSLEER. Trimming took 0 bases from V and 6 from J; bases not matched to a gene: 7. The CDR3 has 16 amino acids.

The chain is built from TRBV5-8 and TRBJ2-1, with D tentatively TRBD2 (6 bases). Trimming stripped 2 bases from V and 0 bases from J, with 9 bases between. Germline V gene lookup returns CDR1 SGHTS and CDR2 YDEGEE. The CDR3 is 15 residues long. The CDR3 reads CASSLERASYNEQFF. The CDR3 DNA sequence: TGTGCCAGCAGCTTAGAGCGGGCCTCCTACAATGAGCAGTTCTTC.

The chain recombines TRBV11-1 with TRBJ1-1; possibly TRBD1 for D (6 bases). Deletions cut 3 bases from V and 4 bases from J, with 12 bases between. The CDR3 has 14 residues. CDR1 is SGHAT, CDR2 FQDESV, per germline (reference sequence). CDR3 in amino acids: CASSFGGVSTEAFF. The CDR3 DNA is TGTGCCAGCAGCTTTGGGGGCGTGAGCACTGAAGCTTTCTTT.

The chain recombines TRBV7-6 with TRBJ1-2; unclear D gene. Per germline, CDR1 SGHVS and CDR2 FNYEAQ. With 3 bases removed from V and 4 bases from J, the gap between germline ends came to 15 bases. CDR3 length: 15 residues. CDR3 DNA: TGTGCCAGCAGCTTTGGGTCCTGGGCCGGCTATGGCTACACCTTC. It yields the protein CASSFGSWAGYGYTF.

The J gene is TRBJ1-4, the V gene TRBV3-1 (or the pseudogene TRBV3-2); 7 nucleotides match TRBD1. Unmatched junction bases numbered 9, after V lost 3 bases and J lost 5 bases. Germline CDR1 reads LGHDT; CDR2 reads YNNKEL (reference sequence). CDR3 size: 16 residues. The CDR3 bases are TGTGCCAGCAGCCATACCCCGGGCAGGGGGAATGAAAAACTGTTTTTT. This encodes CASSHTPGRGNEKLFF.

This clone was found once. J is TRBJ1-3 and V is TRBV28, with TRBD1 as a possible D gene (6 bases). V lost 3 bases to trimming and J lost 4 bases, with 13 bases between them. This CDR3 has 15 residues. Germline CDR1 reads MDHEN; CDR2 reads SYDVKM. CDR3 DNA sequence: TGTGCCAGCAGTTTCGGGACAACGGGAGGAAACACCATATATTTT. Translation gives CASSFGTTGGNTIYF.

The chain recombines TRBV6-5 with TRBJ2-1; no firm D call. Per germline, CDR1 MNHEY and CDR2 SVGAGI. Trimming pared 2 bases from V and 1 base from J, leaving 9 bases between. This CDR3 has 15 amino acids. In DNA, the CDR3 is TGTGCCAGCAGTTACCACCCAGGTTCCTACAATGAGCAGTTCTTC. It codes for CASSYHPGSYNEQFF.

The CDR3 spells CASSSGLPSNQPQHF. CDR3 in DNA: TGCGCCAGCAGCTCGGGACTTCCTAGCAATCAGCCCCAGCATTTT. The chain couples TRBV5-1 to TRBJ1-5, with D perhaps matching TRBD1 (5 bases). V lost 3 bases and J 0 bases, leaving 10 bases between the germline ends. Germline loops: CDR1 SGHRS, CDR2 YFSETQ. The CDR3 extends over 15 amino acids.

The V and J genes are TRBV6-6 and TRBJ1-6; 7 nucleotides match TRBD1. The CDR3 contains 17 residues. V gave up 5 bases and J gave up 0 bases; unmatched junction bases: 7. In germline, CDR1 is MNHNY, CDR2 SVGAGI (reference sequence). The CDR3 spells CASSPGQFFSYNSPLHF. The CDR3 DNA is TGTGCCAGCAGTCCGGGACAGTTCTTCTCCTATAATTCACCCCTCCACTTT.

Regarding this clone: Other nucleotide sequences in the sample specify the same CDR3. The chain recombines TRBV2 with TRBJ2-3; 11 bases match TRBD2. Germline-derived CDR1 and CDR2 are SNHLY and FYNNEI. V lost 6 bases to trimming and J lost 0 bases; unmatched junction nucleotides: 2. The length of the CDR3 is 15 residues. CDR3 region: CASSGTSGSTDTQYF. The CDR3 nucleotides are TGTGCCAGCAGCGGGACTAGCGGCAGCACAGATACGCAGTATTTT.